This T cell receptor beta chain originates from a study of blood T cells in healthy people across ages. The CDR3 extends over 16 amino acids. Germline V gene lookup returns CDR1 LNHNV and CDR2 YYDKDF (reference sequence). The V gene lost 2 bases and the J gene lost 3 bases, with 15 bases spanning the gap. Note on this clonotype: Its antigen is currently unknown.

General study findings and limits: Naive and antigen-experienced cells were not separated, limiting conclusive comparison.

A second PCR, run for roughly 7 to 12 cycles, used a sample-barcoded 5' primer plus a J-beta primer mix. TCRdb reanalysed the 5' RACE reads using MiXCR and keeps one entry per CDR3 protein. Found here are around 690,000 distinct CDR3 sequences, roughly 50% of them singletons; the top ten hold about two fifths. The individuals who served as donors were healthy Caucasians living in Russia, aged about 6 to 95. Researchers isolated at least 6.5 million PBMCs per sample. Sequenced sample: blood. This TCR derives from a man aged 55 to 70 in good health. V and J are TRBV15 and TRBJ2-3; no clear D. The CDR3 loop is CATSRRVNPLTDTQYF. CDR3 bases: TGTGCCACCAGCAGACGGGTCAACCCCCTAACAGATACGCAGTATTTT.